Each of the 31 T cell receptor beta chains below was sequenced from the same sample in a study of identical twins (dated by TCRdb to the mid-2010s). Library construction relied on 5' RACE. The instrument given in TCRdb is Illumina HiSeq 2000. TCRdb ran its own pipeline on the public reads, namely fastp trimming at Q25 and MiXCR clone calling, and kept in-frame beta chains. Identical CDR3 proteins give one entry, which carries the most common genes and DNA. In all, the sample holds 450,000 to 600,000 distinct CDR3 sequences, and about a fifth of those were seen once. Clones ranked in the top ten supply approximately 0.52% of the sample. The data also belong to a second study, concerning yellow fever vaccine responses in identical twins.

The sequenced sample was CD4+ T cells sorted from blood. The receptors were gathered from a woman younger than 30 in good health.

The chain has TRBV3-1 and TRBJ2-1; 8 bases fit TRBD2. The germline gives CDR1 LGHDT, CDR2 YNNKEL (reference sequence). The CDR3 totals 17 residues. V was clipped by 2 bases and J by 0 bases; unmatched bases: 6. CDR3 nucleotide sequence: TGTGCCAGCAGCCAATACCGACTAGCGAGCTCCTACAATGAGCAGTTCTTC. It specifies CASSQYRLASSYNEQFF.

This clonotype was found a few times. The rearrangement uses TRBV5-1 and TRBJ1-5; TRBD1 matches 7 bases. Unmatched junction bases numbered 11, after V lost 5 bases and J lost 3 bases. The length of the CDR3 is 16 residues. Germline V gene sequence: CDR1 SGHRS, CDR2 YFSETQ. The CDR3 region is CASRYPGTALNQPQHF. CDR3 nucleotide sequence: TGCGCCAGCAGATACCCTGGGACAGCTCTCAATCAGCCCCAGCATTTT. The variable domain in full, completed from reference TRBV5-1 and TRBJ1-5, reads KAGVTQTPRYLIKTRGQQVTLSCSPISGHRSVSWYQQTPGQGLQFLFEYFSETQRNKGNFPGRFSGRQFSNSRSEMNVSTLELGDSALYLCASRYPGTALNQPQHFGDGTRLSIL.

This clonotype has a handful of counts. DNA for the CDR3: TGTGCCATCAGAAGCAGACAGGAACCTTCACAGCCCAATGAGCAGTTCTTC. Translating it yields CAIRSRQEPSQPNEQFF. V gene TRBV10-3 combines with J gene TRBJ2-1; a possible D gene is TRBD1 (6 bases). The ends were cut back, 6 bases at V and 6 bases at J, with 24 bases in the middle. The CDR3 spans 17 residues. Germline-derived CDR1 and CDR2 are ENHRY and SYGVKD.

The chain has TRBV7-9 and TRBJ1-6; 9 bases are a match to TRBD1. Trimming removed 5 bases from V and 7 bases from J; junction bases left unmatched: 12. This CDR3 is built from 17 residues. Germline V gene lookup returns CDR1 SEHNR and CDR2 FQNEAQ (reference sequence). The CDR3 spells CASSLGQGSWLNSPLHF. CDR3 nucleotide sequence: TGTGCCAGCAGCCTGGGACAGGGTAGTTGGCTGAATTCACCCCTCCACTTT.

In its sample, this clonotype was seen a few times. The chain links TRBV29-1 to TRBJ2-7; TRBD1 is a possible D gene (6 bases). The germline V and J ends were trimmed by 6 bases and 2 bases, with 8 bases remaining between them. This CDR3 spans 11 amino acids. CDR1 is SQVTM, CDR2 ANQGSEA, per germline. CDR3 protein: CSVRGPYEQYF. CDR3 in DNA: TGCAGCGTCAGGGGCCCCTACGAGCAGTACTTC.

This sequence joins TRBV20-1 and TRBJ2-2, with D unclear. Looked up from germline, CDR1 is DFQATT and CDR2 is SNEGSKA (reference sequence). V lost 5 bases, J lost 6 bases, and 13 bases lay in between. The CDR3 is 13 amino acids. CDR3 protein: CSAVSTVAGELFF. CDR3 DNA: TGCAGTGCTGTGAGCACAGTTGCCGGGGAGCTGTTTTTT.

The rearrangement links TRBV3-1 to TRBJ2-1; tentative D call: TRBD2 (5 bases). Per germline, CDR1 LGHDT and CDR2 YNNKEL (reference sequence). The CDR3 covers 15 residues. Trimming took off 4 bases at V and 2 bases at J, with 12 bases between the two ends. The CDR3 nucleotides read TGTGCCAGCAGCCCCCCCCCGAGGGCCTACAATGAGCAGTTCTTC. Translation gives CASSPPPRAYNEQFF.

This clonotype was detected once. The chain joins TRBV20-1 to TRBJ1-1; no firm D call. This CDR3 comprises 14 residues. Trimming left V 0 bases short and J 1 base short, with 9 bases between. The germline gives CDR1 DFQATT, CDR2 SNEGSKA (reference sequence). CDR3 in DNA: TGCAGTGCTAGAGACGCCGGGAAGAACACTGAAGCTTTCTTT. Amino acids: CSARDAGKNTEAFF.

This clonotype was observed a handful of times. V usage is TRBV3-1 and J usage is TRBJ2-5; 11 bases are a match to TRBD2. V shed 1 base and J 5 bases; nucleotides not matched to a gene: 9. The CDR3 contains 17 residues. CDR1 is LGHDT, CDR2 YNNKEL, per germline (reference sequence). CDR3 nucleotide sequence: TGTGCCAGCAGCCAAGTGACTAGCGGGATCCAAGGGGAGACCCAGTACTTC. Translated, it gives CASSQVTSGIQGETQYF.

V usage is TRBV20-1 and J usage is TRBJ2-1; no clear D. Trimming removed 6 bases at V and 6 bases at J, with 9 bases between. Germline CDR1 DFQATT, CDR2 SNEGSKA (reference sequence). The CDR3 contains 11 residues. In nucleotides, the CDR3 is TGCAGTGCCATAACCCTCAATGAGCAGTTCTTC. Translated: CSAITLNEQFF.

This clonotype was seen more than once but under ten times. The CDR3 bases are TGTGCCAGCTCACCAAGTACGGCTAGCGGGAATCGTTACTTC. Translation: CASSPSTASGNRYF. The gene calls are TRBV18 and TRBJ2-7, with 9 bases identical to TRBD2. This CDR3 spans 14 amino acids. CDR1 is KGHSH, CDR2 LQKENI, per germline. V shed 2 bases and J 13 bases; nucleotides not matched to a gene: 12.

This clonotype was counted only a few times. DNA of the CDR3: TGTGCCAGCAGCGTAGGACCCGACAGGACAGGGGATTACGAGCAGTACTTC. Encoded protein: CASSVGPDRTGDYEQYF. The J gene is TRBJ2-7, the V gene TRBV9; 9 nucleotides align to TRBD1. V was clipped by 0 bases and J by 4 bases; unmatched bases: 11. Germline CDR1 is SGDLS and CDR2 is YYNGEE. The CDR3 consists of 17 residues.

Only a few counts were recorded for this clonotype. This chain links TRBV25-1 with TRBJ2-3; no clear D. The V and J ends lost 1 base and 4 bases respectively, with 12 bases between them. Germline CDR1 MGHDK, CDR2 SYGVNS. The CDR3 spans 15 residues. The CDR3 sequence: CASSEWKVESDTQYF. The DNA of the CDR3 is TGTGCCAGCAGTGAATGGAAGGTGGAATCAGATACGCAGTATTTT.

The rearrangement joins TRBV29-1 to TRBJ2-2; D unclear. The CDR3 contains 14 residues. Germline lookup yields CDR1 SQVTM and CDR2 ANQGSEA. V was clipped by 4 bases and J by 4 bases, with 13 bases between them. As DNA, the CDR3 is TGCAGCGTTGGCCGGACCTCGAGCACCGGGGAGCTGTTTTTT. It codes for CSVGRTSSTGELFF.

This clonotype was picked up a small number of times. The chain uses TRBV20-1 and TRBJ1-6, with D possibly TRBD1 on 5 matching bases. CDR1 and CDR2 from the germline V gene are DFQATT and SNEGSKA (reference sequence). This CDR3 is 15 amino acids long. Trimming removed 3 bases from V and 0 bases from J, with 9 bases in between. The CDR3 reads CSASPGSSYNSPLHF. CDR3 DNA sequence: TGCAGTGCTAGTCCAGGGAGCTCCTATAATTCACCCCTCCACTTT.

CDR3 nucleotides: TGTGCCAGCAGTTACCAGGCCCTACTCAGGGGTTTGGACAAAAACATTCAGTACTTC. Protein sequence: CASSYQALLRGLDKNIQYF. The chain carries TRBV6-5 and TRBJ2-4; D may be TRBD1 (6 bases). The CDR3 spans 19 residues. Trimming took off 2 bases at V and 3 bases at J, with 23 bases between the two ends. CDR1 and CDR2 from the germline V gene are MNHEY and SVGAGI.

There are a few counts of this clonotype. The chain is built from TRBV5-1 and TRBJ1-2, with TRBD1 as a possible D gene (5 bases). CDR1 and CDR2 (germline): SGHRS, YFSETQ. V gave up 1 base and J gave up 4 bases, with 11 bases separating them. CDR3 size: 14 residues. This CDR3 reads CASSLTQGAYGYTF. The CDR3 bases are TGCGCCAGCAGCTTGACCCAGGGAGCCTATGGCTACACCTTC.

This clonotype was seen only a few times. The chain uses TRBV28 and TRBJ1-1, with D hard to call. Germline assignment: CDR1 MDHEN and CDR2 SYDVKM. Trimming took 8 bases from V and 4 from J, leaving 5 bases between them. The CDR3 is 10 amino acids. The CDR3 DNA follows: TGTGCCAGCGCGACCACTGAAGCTTTCTTT. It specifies CASATTEAFF.

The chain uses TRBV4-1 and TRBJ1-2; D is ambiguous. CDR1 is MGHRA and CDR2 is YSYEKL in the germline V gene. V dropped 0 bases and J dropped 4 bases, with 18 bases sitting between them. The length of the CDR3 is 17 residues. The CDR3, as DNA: TGCGCCAGCAGCCAAGAAGCTCGCACTACCGCGGGCTATGGCTACACCTTC. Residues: CASSQEARTTAGYGYTF.

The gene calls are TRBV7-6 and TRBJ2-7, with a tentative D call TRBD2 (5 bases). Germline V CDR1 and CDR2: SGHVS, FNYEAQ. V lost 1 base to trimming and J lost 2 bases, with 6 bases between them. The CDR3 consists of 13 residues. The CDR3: CASSLELAYEQYF. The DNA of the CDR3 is TGTGCCAGCAGCTTAGAACTAGCCTACGAGCAGTACTTC.

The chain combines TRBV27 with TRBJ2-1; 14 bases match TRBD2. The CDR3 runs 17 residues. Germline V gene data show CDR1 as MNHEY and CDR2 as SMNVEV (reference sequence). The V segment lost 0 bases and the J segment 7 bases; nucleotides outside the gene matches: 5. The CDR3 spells CASSLSRTSGRSNEQFF. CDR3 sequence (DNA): TGTGCCAGCAGTTTATCCCGGACTAGCGGGAGGTCGAATGAGCAGTTCTTC.

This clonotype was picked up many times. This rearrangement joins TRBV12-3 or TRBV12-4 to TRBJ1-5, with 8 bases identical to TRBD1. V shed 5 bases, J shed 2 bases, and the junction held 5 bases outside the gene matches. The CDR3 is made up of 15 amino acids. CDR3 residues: CASSQQGGGNQPQHF. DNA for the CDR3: TGTGCCAGCAGTCAACAGGGGGGCGGCAATCAGCCCCAGCATTTT.

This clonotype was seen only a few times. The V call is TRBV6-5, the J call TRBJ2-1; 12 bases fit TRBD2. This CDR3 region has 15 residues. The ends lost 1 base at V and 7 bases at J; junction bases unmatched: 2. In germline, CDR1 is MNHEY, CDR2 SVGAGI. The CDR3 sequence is CASSYWGLAGNEQFF. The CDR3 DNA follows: TGTGCCAGCAGTTACTGGGGACTAGCGGGTAATGAGCAGTTCTTC.

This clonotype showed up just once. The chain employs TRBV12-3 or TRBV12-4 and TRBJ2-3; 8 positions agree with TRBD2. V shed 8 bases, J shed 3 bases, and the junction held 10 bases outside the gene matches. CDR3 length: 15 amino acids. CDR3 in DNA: TGTGCCAGCTGCAAACCGGGACTAGTAACAGATACGCAGTATTTT. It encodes CASCKPGLVTDTQYF.

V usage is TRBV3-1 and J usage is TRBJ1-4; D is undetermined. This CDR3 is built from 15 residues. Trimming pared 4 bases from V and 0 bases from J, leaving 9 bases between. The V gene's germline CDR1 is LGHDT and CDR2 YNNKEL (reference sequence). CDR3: CASSPRRTTNEKLFF. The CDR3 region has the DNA TGTGCCAGCAGCCCCAGGAGAACAACTAATGAAAAACTGTTTTTT.

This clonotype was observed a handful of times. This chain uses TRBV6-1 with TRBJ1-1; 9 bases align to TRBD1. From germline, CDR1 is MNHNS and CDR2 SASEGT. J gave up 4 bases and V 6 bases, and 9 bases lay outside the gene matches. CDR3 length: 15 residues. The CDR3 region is CASRGTGLMSTEAFF. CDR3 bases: TGTGCCAGCAGGGGGACAGGGTTAATGAGCACTGAAGCTTTCTTT.

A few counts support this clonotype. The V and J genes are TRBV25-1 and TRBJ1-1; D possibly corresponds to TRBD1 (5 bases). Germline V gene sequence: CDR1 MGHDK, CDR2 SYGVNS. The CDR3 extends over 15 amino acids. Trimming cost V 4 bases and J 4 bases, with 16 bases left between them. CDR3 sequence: CASSVPRRQRTEAFF. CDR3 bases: TGTGCCAGCAGTGTGCCACGTCGACAGCGCACTGAAGCTTTCTTT.

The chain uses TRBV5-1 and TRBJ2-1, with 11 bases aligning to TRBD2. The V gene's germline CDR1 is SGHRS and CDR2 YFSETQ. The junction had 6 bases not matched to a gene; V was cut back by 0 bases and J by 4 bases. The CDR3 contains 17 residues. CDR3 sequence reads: CASSLAKTSGIYNEQFF. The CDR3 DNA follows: TGCGCCAGCAGCTTGGCCAAGACTAGCGGGATTTACAATGAGCAGTTCTTC.

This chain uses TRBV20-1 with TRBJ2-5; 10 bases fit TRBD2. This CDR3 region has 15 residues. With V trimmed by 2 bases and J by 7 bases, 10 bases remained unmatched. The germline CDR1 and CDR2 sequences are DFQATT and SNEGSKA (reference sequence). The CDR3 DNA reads TGCAGTGCTAGACAGGGACTAGCGATCCGTGGGACCCAGTACTTC. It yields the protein CSARQGLAIRGTQYF.

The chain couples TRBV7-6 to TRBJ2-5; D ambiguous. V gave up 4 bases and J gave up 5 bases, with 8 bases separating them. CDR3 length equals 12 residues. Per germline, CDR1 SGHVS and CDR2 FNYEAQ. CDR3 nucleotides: TGTGCCAGCAGCTCCTGGACGGAGACCCAGTACTTC. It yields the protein CASSSWTETQYF.

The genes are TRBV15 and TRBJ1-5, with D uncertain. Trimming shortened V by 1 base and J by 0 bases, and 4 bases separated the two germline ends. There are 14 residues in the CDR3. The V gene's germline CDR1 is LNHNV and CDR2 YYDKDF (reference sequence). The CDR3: CATSRVISNQPQHF. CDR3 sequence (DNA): TGTGCCACCAGCAGAGTCATTAGCAATCAGCCCCAGCATTTT.